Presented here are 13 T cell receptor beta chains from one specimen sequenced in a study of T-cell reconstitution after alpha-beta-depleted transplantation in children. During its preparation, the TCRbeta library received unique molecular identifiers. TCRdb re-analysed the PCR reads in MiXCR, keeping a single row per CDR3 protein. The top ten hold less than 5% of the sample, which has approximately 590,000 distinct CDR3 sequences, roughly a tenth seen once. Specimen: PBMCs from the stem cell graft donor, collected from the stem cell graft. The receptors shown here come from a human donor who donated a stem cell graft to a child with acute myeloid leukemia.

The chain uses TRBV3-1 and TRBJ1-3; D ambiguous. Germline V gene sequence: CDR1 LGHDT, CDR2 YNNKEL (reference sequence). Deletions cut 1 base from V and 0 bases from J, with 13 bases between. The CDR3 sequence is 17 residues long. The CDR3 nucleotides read TGTGCCAGCAGCCAAGTGGGCCCAGCGATCTCTGGAAACACCATATATTTT. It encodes CASSQVGPAISGNTIYF.

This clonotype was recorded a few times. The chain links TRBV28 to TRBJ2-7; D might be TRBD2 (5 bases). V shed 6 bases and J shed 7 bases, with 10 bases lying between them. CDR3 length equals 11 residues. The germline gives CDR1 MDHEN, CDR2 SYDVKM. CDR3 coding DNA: TGTGCCAGCAGCCCAAGGACTGAGCAGTACTTC. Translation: CASSPRTEQYF.

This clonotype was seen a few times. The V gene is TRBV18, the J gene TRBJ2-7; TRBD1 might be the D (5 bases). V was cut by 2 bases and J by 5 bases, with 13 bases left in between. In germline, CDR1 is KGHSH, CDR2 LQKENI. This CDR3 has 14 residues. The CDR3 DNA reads TGTGCCAGCTCACCAGGGGCAGGCTTCAACGAGCAGTACTTC. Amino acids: CASSPGAGFNEQYF.

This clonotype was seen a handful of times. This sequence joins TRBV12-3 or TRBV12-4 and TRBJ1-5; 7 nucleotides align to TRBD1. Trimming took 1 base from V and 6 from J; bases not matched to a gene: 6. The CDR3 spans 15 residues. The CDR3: CASSLDRGGGQPQHF. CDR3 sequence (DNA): TGTGCCAGCAGTTTAGACAGGGGCGGGGGTCAGCCCCAGCATTTT.

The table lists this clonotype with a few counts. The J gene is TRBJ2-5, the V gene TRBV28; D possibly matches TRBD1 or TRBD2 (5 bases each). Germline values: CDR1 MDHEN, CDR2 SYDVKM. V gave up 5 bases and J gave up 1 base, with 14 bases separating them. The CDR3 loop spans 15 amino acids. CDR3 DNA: TGTGCCAGCAGTACTGAGGGGTTGGTCCAAGAGACCCAGTACTTC. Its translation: CASSTEGLVQETQYF.

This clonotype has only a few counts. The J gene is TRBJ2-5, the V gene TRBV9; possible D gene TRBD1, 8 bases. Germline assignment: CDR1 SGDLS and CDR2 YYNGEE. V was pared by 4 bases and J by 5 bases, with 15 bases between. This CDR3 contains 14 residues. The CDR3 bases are TGTGCCAGCAGCAACGGACAGGGAGGGGAGACCCAGTACTTC. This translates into CASSNGQGGETQYF.

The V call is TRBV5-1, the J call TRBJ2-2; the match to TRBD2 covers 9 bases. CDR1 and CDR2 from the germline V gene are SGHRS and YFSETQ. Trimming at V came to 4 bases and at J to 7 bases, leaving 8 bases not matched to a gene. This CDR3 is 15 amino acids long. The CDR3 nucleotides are TGCGCCAGCAGCGGCGCCGGGACTAGCTTCGGGGAGCTGTTTTTT. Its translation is CASSGAGTSFGELFF. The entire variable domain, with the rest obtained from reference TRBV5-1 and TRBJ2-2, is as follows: KAGVTQTPRYLIKTRGQQVTLSCSPISGHRSVSWYQQTPGQGLQFLFEYFSETQRNKGNFPGRFSGRQFSNSRSEMNVSTLELGDSALYLCASSGAGTSFGELFFGEGSRLTVL.

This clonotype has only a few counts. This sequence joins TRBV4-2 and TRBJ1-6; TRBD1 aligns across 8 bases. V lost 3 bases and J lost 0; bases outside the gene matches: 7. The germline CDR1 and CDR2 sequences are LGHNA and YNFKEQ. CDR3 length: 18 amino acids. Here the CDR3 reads CASSQSGQGSSYNSPLHF. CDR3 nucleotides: TGTGCCAGCAGCCAGTCAGGACAGGGAAGCTCCTATAATTCACCCCTCCACTTT.

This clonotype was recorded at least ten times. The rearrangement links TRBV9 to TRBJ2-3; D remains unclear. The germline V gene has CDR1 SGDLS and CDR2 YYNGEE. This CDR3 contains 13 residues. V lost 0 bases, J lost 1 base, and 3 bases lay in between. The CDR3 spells CASSVAGTDTQYF. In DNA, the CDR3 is TGTGCCAGCAGCGTAGCGGGCACAGATACGCAGTATTTT.

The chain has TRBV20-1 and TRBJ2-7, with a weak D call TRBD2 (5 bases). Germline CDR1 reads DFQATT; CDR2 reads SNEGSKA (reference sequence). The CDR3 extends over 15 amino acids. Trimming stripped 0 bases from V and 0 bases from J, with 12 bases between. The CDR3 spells CSARDQRIYSYEQYF. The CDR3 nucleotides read TGCAGTGCTAGAGATCAGCGGATATACTCCTACGAGCAGTACTTC.

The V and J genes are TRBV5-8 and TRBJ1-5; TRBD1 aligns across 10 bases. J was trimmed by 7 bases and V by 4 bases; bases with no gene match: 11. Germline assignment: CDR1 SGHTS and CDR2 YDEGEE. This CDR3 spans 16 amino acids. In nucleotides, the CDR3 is TGTGCCAGCAGCGTGGGGACAGGGGCACAGGGGCAGCCCCAGCATTTT. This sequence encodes CASSVGTGAQGQPQHF.

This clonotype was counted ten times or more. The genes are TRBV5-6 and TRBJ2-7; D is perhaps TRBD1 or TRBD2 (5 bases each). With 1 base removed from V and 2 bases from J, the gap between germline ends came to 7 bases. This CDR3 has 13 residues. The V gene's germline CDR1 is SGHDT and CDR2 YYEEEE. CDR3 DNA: TGTGCCAGCAGCTTGTGGGGACCCTACGAGCAGTACTTC. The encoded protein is CASSLWGPYEQYF. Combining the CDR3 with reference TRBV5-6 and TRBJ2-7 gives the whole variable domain DAGVTQSPTHLIKTRGQQVTLRCSPKSGHDTVSWYQQALGQGPQFIFQYYEEEERQRGNFPDRFSGHQFPNYSSELNVNALLLGDSALYLCASSLWGPYEQYFGPGTRLTVT.

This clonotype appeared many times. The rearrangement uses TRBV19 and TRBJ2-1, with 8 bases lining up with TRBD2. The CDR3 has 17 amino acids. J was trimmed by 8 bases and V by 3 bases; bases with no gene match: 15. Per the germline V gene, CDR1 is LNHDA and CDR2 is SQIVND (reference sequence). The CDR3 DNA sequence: TGTGCCAGTAGTATGGCTTTGGGGGGACTAGGCGGGGATGAGCAGTTCTTC. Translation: CASSMALGGLGGDEQFF. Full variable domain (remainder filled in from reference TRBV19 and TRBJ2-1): DGGITQSPKYLFRKEGQNVTLSCEQNLNHDAMYWYRQDPGQGLRLIYYSQIVNDFQKGDIAEGYSVSREKKESFPLTVTSAQKNPTAFYLCASSMALGGLGGDEQFFGPGTRLTVL.